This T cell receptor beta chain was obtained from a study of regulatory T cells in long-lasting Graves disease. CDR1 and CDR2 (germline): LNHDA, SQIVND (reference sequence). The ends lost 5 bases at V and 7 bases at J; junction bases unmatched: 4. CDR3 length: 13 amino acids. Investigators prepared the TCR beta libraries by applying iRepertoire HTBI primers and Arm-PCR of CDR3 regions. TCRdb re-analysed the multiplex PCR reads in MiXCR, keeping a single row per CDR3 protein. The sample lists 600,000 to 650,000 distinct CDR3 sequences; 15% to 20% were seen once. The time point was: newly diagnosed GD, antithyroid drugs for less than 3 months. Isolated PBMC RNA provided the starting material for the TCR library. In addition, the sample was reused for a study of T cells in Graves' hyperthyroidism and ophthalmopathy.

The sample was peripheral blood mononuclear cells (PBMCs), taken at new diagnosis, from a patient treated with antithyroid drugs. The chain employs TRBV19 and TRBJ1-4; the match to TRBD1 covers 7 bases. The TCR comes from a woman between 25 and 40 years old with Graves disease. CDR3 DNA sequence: TGTGCCAGTAGTTTGACAGGGATTGAAAAACTGTTTTTT. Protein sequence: CASSLTGIEKLFF.